This TCR beta chain derives from a study of blood T cell repertoires in COVID-19. The protocol was immunoSEQ multiplex PCR, while the TCRdb copy is restricted to in-frame clones and leaves out a portion. This sample has a few hundred thousand clones, with approximately 84% found just once. Participant reports of clinical history set cohort assignment. Trimming stripped 6 bases from V and 7 bases from J, with 12 bases between. The CDR3 is 12 amino acids. V gene TRBV12-3 or TRBV12-4 combines with J gene TRBJ1-1; unclear D gene. What was sequenced was PBMCs or T cells enriched from blood (not recorded which). The sequence was obtained from a woman between 50 and 59 years old who had been exposed to COVID-19. The chain's CDR3 is CASRTGVGEAFF. Written as DNA, the CDR3 is TGTGCCAGCAGAACCGGGGTTGGTGAAGCTTTCTTT.